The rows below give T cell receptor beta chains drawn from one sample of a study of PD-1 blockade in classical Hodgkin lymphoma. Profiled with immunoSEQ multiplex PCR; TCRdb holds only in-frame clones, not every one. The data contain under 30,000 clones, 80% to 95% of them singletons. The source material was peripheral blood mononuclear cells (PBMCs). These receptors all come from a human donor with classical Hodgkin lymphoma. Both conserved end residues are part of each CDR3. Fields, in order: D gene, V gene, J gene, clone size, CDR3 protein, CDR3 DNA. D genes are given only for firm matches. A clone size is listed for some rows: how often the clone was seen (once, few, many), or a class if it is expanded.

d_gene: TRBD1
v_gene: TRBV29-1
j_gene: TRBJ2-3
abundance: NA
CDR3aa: CSVDRTGGLSTDTQYF
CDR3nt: TGCAGCGTTGACCGGACAGGGGGTTTATCCACAGATACGCAGTATTTT

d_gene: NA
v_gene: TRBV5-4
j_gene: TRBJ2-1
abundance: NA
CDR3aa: CASRNYPNEQFF
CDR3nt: TGTGCCAGCAGAAACTATCCCAATGAGCAGTTCTTC

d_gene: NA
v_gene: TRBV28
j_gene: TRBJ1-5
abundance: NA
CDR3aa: CASSPGIHNQPQHF
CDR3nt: TGTGCCAGCAGCCCCGGGATTCACAATCAGCCCCAGCATTTT

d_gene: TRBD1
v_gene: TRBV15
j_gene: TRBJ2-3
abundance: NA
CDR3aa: CATSRGQVSTDTQYF
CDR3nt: TGTGCCACCAGCAGGGGACAGGTTAGCACAGATACGCAGTATTTT

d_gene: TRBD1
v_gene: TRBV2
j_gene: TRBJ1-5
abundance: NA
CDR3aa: CATKRGQGARQPQHF
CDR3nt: TGTGCCACGAAAAGGGGACAGGGGGCCAGGCAGCCCCAGCATTTT

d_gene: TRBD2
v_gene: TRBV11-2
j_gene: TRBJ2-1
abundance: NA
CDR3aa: CASSLELAGAYNEQFF
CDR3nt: TGTGCCAGCAGCTTAGAACTAGCGGGGGCCTACAATGAGCAGTTCTTC

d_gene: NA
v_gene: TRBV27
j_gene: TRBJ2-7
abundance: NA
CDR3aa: CASSLSGGFYEQYF
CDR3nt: TGTGCCAGCAGTTTATCTGGGGGCTTCTACGAGCAGTACTTC

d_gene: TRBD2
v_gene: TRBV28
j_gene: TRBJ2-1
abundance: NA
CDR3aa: CASSSGLAGASYNEQFF
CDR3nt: TGTGCCAGCAGTTCGGGACTAGCGGGAGCGTCCTACAATGAGCAGTTCTTC

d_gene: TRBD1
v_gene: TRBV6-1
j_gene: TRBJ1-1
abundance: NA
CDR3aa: CASSEFGTGNTEAFF
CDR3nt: TGTGCCAGCAGTGAATTCGGGACAGGGAACACTGAAGCTTTCTTT

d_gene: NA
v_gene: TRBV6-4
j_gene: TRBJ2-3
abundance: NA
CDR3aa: CASSDGPGQDTDTQYF
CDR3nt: TGTGCCAGCAGTGACGGCCCGGGACAAGACACAGATACGCAGTATTTT

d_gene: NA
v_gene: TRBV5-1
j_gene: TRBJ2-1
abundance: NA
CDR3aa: CASSWPSAYNEQFF
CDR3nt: TGCGCCAGCAGCTGGCCCTCAGCCTACAATGAGCAGTTCTTC

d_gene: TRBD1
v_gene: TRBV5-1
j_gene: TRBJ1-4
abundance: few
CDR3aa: CASSSGTGREKLFF
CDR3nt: TGCGCCAGCAGCTCCGGGACAGGGCGCGAAAAACTGTTTTTT

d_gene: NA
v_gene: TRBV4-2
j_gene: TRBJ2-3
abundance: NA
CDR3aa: CASSQVGGADEIPQYF
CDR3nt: TGTGCCAGCAGCCAAGTGGGGGGAGCCGACGAGATACCGCAGTATTTT

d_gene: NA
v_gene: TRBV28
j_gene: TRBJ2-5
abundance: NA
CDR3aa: CASRGQETQYF
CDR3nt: TGTGCCAGCAGGGGCCAAGAGACCCAGTACTTC

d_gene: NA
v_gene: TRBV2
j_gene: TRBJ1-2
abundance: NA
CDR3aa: CASSREDNGHGYTF
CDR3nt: TGTGCCAGCAGTAGAGAAGACAACGGCCATGGCTACACCTTC

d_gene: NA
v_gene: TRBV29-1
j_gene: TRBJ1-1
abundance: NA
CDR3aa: CSVEGGTEAFF
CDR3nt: TGCAGCGTTGAAGGGGGCACTGAAGCTTTCTTT

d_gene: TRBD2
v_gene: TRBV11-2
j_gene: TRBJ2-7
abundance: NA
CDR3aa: CASSLVAGDSYEQYF
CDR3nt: TGTGCCAGCAGCTTAGTAGCGGGAGACTCCTACGAGCAGTACTTC